Shown below are 20 T cell receptor beta chains from a single sample sequenced in a study of shared clonotypes between healthy human individuals (dated by TCRdb to about 2020). Library creation used the immunoSEQ multiplex PCR assay. TCRdb took over this immuneACCESS table, retaining in-frame rearrangements with V and J assigned. Such tables are incomplete; in checked studies, under half of the missing clones stem from an unresolved V gene, and the remainder is unexplained. The sample table lists fewer than 2.5 million clones, 80% to 95% of them with a count of one. The top ten clonotypes cover around 0.37% of the sample. Sequencing used naive CD4+ T cells from PBMCs. Read against the paper, the sample's cell subset or site label means: CD45RA+ positively selected. The source is a man aged 18 to 29 in good health. Some clones in this sample may be carry-over from other donors' samples.

V is TRBV2 and J is TRBJ2-2, with 7 nucleotides matching TRBD2. Trimming at V came to 4 bases and at J to 4 bases, leaving 9 bases not matched to a gene. CDR3 length: 16 residues. Germline CDR1 and CDR2: SNHLY and FYNNEI. The CDR3 sequence: CASSGTSAPSTGELFF. Written as DNA, the CDR3 is TGTGCCAGCAGTGGAACTAGCGCCCCGAGCACCGGGGAGCTGTTTTTT.

The chain has TRBV4-3 and TRBJ2-7; no clear D. The CDR3 covers 15 residues. Germline V gene data show CDR1 as LGHNA and CDR2 as YSLEER. The ends were cut back, 1 base at V and 5 bases at J, with 15 bases in the middle. CDR3 DNA: TGCGCCAGCAGCCAAGGCGCCTCTCGGCTGGACGAGCAGTACTTC. This translates into CASSQGASRLDEQYF.

The DNA for the CDR3 is TGTGCCAGCAGTCAACTAGCGGGAGGCCATGAGCAGTTCTTC. Amino acid sequence: CASSQLAGGHEQFF. The chain links TRBV27 to TRBJ2-1; 12 positions match TRBD2. The ends lost 5 bases at V and 8 bases at J; junction bases unmatched: 4. Germline CDR1 MNHEY, CDR2 SMNVEV (reference sequence). The CDR3 covers 14 residues.

The rearrangement uses TRBV5-5 and TRBJ2-3; D is ambiguous. The CDR3 totals 15 residues. Trimming stripped 0 bases from V and 2 bases from J, with 10 bases between. Per the germline V gene, CDR1 is SGHKS and CDR2 is YYEKEE (reference sequence). The CDR3 is CASSLVTPATDTQYF. CDR3 nucleotides: TGTGCCAGCAGCTTGGTGACTCCAGCCACAGATACGCAGTATTTT. Drawing the rest from reference TRBV5-5 and TRBJ2-3, the complete variable domain is DAGVTQSPTHLIKTRGQQVTLRCSPISGHKSVSWYQQVLGQGPQFIFQYYEKEERGRGNFPDRFSARQFPNYSSELNVNALLLGDSALYLCASSLVTPATDTQYFGPGTRLTVL.

This rearrangement joins TRBV28 to TRBJ2-7; 8 nucleotides match TRBD1. With V trimmed by 7 bases and J by 4 bases, 9 bases remained unmatched. Germline V gene sequence: CDR1 MDHEN, CDR2 SYDVKM. This CDR3 region has 14 residues. CDR3 DNA sequence: TGTGCCAGCACCGGGACAGGCATTTTGTACGAGCAGTACTTC. This encodes CASTGTGILYEQYF.

This sequence joins TRBV18 and TRBJ2-2; D tentatively fits TRBD1 or TRBD2 (5 bases each). The CDR3 spans 15 residues. Germline V lookup: CDR1 KGHSH, CDR2 LQKENI. V dropped 5 bases and J dropped 6 bases, with 16 bases sitting between them. CDR3 loop: CASSAYAVGAGELFF. The CDR3 nucleotides read TGTGCCAGCTCAGCATATGCAGTGGGGGCCGGGGAGCTGTTTTTT.

The V and J genes are TRBV5-1 and TRBJ1-4; D is unresolved. Germline CDR1 SGHRS, CDR2 YFSETQ. The CDR3 consists of 13 residues. The V gene lost 3 bases and the J gene lost 5 bases, with 8 bases spanning the gap. CDR3 coding DNA: TGCGCCAGCAGCTCCACCCCGAATGAAAAACTGTTTTTT. Protein product: CASSSTPNEKLFF.

The chain employs TRBV9 and TRBJ2-2; possible D gene TRBD2, 6 bases. V was cut by 0 bases and J by 0 bases, with 9 bases left in between. This CDR3 has 16 residues. The germline V gene encodes CDR1 SGDLS and CDR2 YYNGEE. Written as DNA, the CDR3 is TGTGCCAGCAGCGTAGCTAGCGACACGAACACCGGGGAGCTGTTTTTT. Translated, it gives CASSVASDTNTGELFF. The variable domain in full, completed from reference TRBV9 and TRBJ2-2, reads DSGVTQTPKHLITATGQRVTLRCSPRSGDLSVYWYQQSLDQGLQFLIQYYNGEERAKGNILERFSAQQFPDLHSELNLSSLELGDSALYFCASSVASDTNTGELFFGEGSRLTVL.

This chain links TRBV19 with TRBJ2-6; 8 nucleotides match TRBD1. J was trimmed by 4 bases and V by 2 bases; bases with no gene match: 4. Germline V lookup: CDR1 LNHDA, CDR2 SQIVND (reference sequence). The CDR3 consists of 16 residues. Here the CDR3 reads CASSIQGALGANVLTF. CDR3 DNA: TGTGCCAGTAGTATACAGGGGGCGCTAGGGGCCAACGTCCTGACTTTC.

J is TRBJ2-1 and V is TRBV5-1; TRBD2 aligns across 10 bases. The CDR3 spans 15 residues. The germline gives CDR1 SGHRS, CDR2 YFSETQ. V was clipped by 6 bases and J by 7 bases; unmatched bases: 10. CDR3 in amino acids: CASNQAGTSENEQFF. DNA of the CDR3: TGCGCCAGCAATCAAGCCGGGACTAGCGAAAATGAGCAGTTCTTC.

The J gene is TRBJ2-3, the V gene TRBV7-9; D is perhaps TRBD2 (6 bases). Trimming took off 9 bases at V and 4 bases at J, with 17 bases between the two ends. The CDR3 totals 14 residues. Looked up from germline, CDR1 is SEHNR and CDR2 is FQNEAQ (reference sequence). The CDR3 sequence: CASARGGGPDTQYF. CDR3 coding DNA: TGTGCCAGTGCTAGGGGAGGCGGCCCAGATACGCAGTATTTT.

The J gene is TRBJ2-6, the V gene TRBV15; no clear D gene. This CDR3 comprises 17 residues. CDR1 is LNHNV and CDR2 is YYDKDF in the germline V gene (reference sequence). The V and J ends lost 0 bases and 0 bases respectively, with 9 bases between them. This CDR3 is CATSRDRPGSGANVLTF. CDR3 bases: TGTGCCACCAGCAGAGATCGTCCGGGCTCTGGGGCCAACGTCCTGACTTTC.

This chain links TRBV11-2 with TRBJ2-2; 9 bases fit TRBD1. With 6 bases clipped from V and 6 bases from J, the junction kept 8 bases outside the gene matches. CDR3 length equals 15 residues. Germline V gives CDR1 SGHAT, CDR2 FQNNGV. CDR3 bases: TGTGCCAGCAGGCATCCGGGACAGGGCGCCGGGGAGCTGTTTTTT. Translation: CASRHPGQGAGELFF.

V is TRBV4-1 and J is TRBJ2-1, with D perhaps TRBD2 (6 bases). CDR1 and CDR2 (germline): MGHRA, YSYEKL. The CDR3 spans 18 residues. V was shortened by 4 bases and J by 5 bases, with 24 bases between the two germline ends. As DNA, the CDR3 is TGCGCCAGCAGCCGGAGGACGGCGGAGGGAAATAGAAACAATGAGCAGTTCTTC. Residues: CASSRRTAEGNRNNEQFF.

V gene TRBV5-5 combines with J gene TRBJ2-7; 7 bases align to TRBD1. The CDR3 runs to 16 residues. CDR1 and CDR2 from the germline V gene are SGHKS and YYEKEE (reference sequence). The V and J ends lost 2 bases and 4 bases, in that order; junction bases with no gene match: 12. This chain's CDR3 is CASSLSPLTGLYEQYF. The CDR3, as DNA: TGTGCCAGCAGCTTATCCCCCCTGACAGGGCTTTACGAGCAGTACTTC. The full variable domain, rest sourced from reference TRBV5-5 and TRBJ2-7, is DAGVTQSPTHLIKTRGQQVTLRCSPISGHKSVSWYQQVLGQGPQFIFQYYEKEERGRGNFPDRFSARQFPNYSSELNVNALLLGDSALYLCASSLSPLTGLYEQYFGPGTRLTVT.

The chain carries TRBV29-1 and TRBJ1-5, with D perhaps matching TRBD1 (5 bases). This CDR3 region has 14 residues. CDR1 and CDR2 (germline): SQVTM, ANQGSEA. Trimming removed 6 bases at V and 5 bases at J, with 17 bases between. In nucleotides, the CDR3 is TGCAGCGTCTCCTCGGGGCAGGGCGATCAGCCCCAGCATTTT. Protein product: CSVSSGQGDQPQHF.

This rearrangement joins TRBV25-1 to TRBJ1-3; 8 positions match TRBD1. Germline V lookup: CDR1 MGHDK, CDR2 SYGVNS. Losses at the gene ends were 6 bases for V and 4 bases for J; bases not matched to a gene: 14. The CDR3 consists of 17 residues. The CDR3 bases are TGTGCCAGCAGCGGTAACGAGGGTTGGGACAGGGGAAACACCATATATTTT. This codes for CASSGNEGWDRGNTIYF.

V usage is TRBV29-1 and J usage is TRBJ1-4; D perhaps matches TRBD1 (5 bases). V was trimmed by 6 bases and J by 0 bases, leaving 14 bases between them. The CDR3 runs 15 residues. CDR1 and CDR2 from the germline V gene are SQVTM and ANQGSEA. CDR3: CSVPEGLATNEKLFF. The CDR3 bases are TGCAGCGTCCCCGAGGGACTTGCAACTAATGAAAAACTGTTTTTT.

This clone has a single count. The gene calls are TRBV5-4 and TRBJ1-4, with no clear D. The V gene lost 0 bases and the J gene lost 3 bases, with 12 bases spanning the gap. The CDR3 sequence is 16 residues long. Germline V lookup: CDR1 SGHNT, CDR2 YYREEE (reference sequence). The CDR3 protein is CASSLANGNPNEKLFF. DNA for the CDR3: TGTGCCAGCAGCTTGGCCAACGGGAACCCTAATGAAAAACTGTTTTTT.

The chain employs TRBV7-9 and TRBJ1-3, with D hard to call. The CDR3 is 14 amino acids. Germline CDR1 SEHNR, CDR2 FQNEAQ (reference sequence). Trimming took off 7 bases at V and 2 bases at J, with 12 bases between the two ends. This chain's CDR3 is CASNVSPPGNTIYF. The CDR3 nucleotides read TGTGCCAGCAACGTATCTCCGCCTGGAAACACCATATATTTT.